The 16 T cell receptor beta chains given below trace back to one sample, sequenced in a study of beta chain features in type 1 diabetes. Study results and caveats: The study found moderately but significantly shorter TCRB CDR3s in all four CD4+ subsets of Type 1 diabetes patients.

Investigators reverse transcribed all isolated RNA, so they sequenced expressed TCRB transcripts. Measured with immunoSEQ multiplex PCR; TCRdb has only the in-frame clones, and not every one. The sample has a few hundred thousand clones; roughly 15% are singletons. Antigens for these TCRs are unknown. Sequenced material: naive CD4+ T cells from blood. These receptors were collected from a man aged 18 to 29 with type 1 diabetes.

This clone has just a few counts. The genes are TRBV7-6 and TRBJ2-5, with D tentatively TRBD2 (6 bases). The V end lost 0 bases, the J end lost 5 bases, and 7 bases lay between the germline ends. This CDR3 is 13 amino acids long. CDR1 is SGHVS and CDR2 is FNYEAQ in the germline V gene. Here the CDR3 reads CASSLAAGETQYF. Here the CDR3 DNA reads TGTGCCAGCAGCTTAGCTGCGGGGGAGACCCAGTACTTC.

This clone came up a few times. This CDR3 reads CASSSYSGSSFYEQYF. Written as DNA, the CDR3 is TGTGCCAGCAGTTCCTATAGCGGGAGTAGTTTTTACGAGCAGTACTTC. V gene TRBV28 combines with J gene TRBJ2-7, with 9 bases lining up with TRBD2. V shed 4 bases and J 4 bases; nucleotides not matched to a gene: 11. The CDR3 contains 16 residues. CDR1 is MDHEN and CDR2 is SYDVKM in the germline V gene. Filled out from reference TRBV28 and TRBJ2-7, the complete variable domain reads DVKVTQSSRYLVKRTGEKVFLECVQDMDHENMFWYRQDPGLGLRLIYFSYDVKMKEKGDIPEGYSVSREKKERFSLILESASTNQTSMYLCASSSYSGSSFYEQYFGPGTRLTVT.

The chain combines TRBV7-9 with TRBJ1-5, with TRBD1 identical over 8 bases. Trimming took 5 bases from V and 1 from J; bases not matched to a gene: 10. CDR1 and CDR2 (germline): SEHNR, FQNEAQ (reference sequence). CDR3 length: 17 amino acids. CDR3 DNA: TGTGCCAGCAGCCTCGGACAGGGCGGGAGAAGCAATCAGCCCCAGCATTTT. The encoded protein is CASSLGQGGRSNQPQHF.

The gene calls are TRBV11-2 and TRBJ2-7; TRBD2 might be the D (5 bases). There are 12 residues in the CDR3. Trimming removed 2 bases at V and 6 bases at J, with 8 bases between. In germline, CDR1 is SGHAT, CDR2 FQNNGV. CDR3 loop: CASSLIALEQYF. The CDR3 DNA is TGTGCCAGCAGCTTAATAGCGCTCGAGCAGTACTTC. The full variable domain, completed using reference TRBV11-2 and TRBJ2-7, is EAGVAQSPRYKIIEKRQSVAFWCNPISGHATLYWYQQILGQGPKLLIQFQNNGVVDDSQLPKDRFSAERLKGVDSTLKIQPAKLEDSAVYLCASSLIALEQYFGPGTRLTVT.

V gene TRBV5-1 combines with J gene TRBJ2-1; D unclear. CDR1 is SGHRS, CDR2 YFSETQ, per germline. The V gene lost 5 bases and the J gene lost 4 bases, with 4 bases spanning the gap. This CDR3 is built from 11 residues. The CDR3 reads CASRSYNEQFF. In DNA form, the CDR3 reads TGCGCCAGCAGGTCATACAATGAGCAGTTCTTC.

The gene calls are TRBV2 and TRBJ1-2; the match to TRBD1 covers 7 bases. CDR1 is SNHLY, CDR2 FYNNEI, per germline. With V trimmed by 6 bases and J by 4 bases, 2 bases remained unmatched. The CDR3 totals 12 residues. Here the CDR3 reads CASRAGGYGYTF. The CDR3 region has the DNA TGTGCCAGCAGAGCAGGGGGCTATGGCTACACCTTC.

In this sample, this clone turned up a few times. The J gene is TRBJ1-2, the V gene TRBV7-2, with unresolved D. This CDR3 is built from 15 residues. Trimming took 3 bases from V and 2 from J, leaving 13 bases between them. Germline V CDR1 and CDR2: SGHTA, FQGNSA. CDR3 in DNA: TGTGCCAGCAGCTTCGACAAATCCTCAAACTATGGCTACACCTTC. Its translation: CASSFDKSSNYGYTF.

This sequence joins TRBV28 and TRBJ1-5; D unclear. The V gene lost 3 bases and the J gene lost 9 bases, with 18 bases spanning the gap. The V gene's germline CDR1 is MDHEN and CDR2 SYDVKM. The CDR3 loop spans 15 amino acids. CDR3 bases: TGTGCCAGCAGTTTGGGTTTGAACCTCAAGCGGCCCCAGCATTTT. Protein sequence: CASSLGLNLKRPQHF.

The V call is TRBV15, the J call TRBJ2-7; a weak D match, TRBD2 (5 bases). CDR3 length: 14 amino acids. Trimming removed 0 bases from V and 7 bases from J, with 13 bases in between. Germline CDR1 LNHNV, CDR2 YYDKDF (reference sequence). CDR3 DNA sequence: TGTGCCACCAGCAGAGATCTACCCCAGCGGGAGCAGTACTTC. This translates into CATSRDLPQREQYF.

This clone was counted between two and nine times. The CDR3 is CASSQEGQGDTEAFF. The CDR3 nucleotides read TGTGCCAGCAGCCAAGAAGGGCAGGGGGACACTGAAGCTTTCTTT. V usage is TRBV4-2 and J usage is TRBJ1-1; 7 nucleotides agree with TRBD1. This CDR3 spans 15 amino acids. Germline CDR1 reads LGHNA; CDR2 reads YNFKEQ. With V trimmed by 0 bases and J by 3 bases, 4 bases remained unmatched.

The CDR3 loop is CASSPRSGEQYF. The CDR3 DNA sequence: TGTGCCAGCAGCCCCCGGTCCGGCGAGCAGTACTTC. The chain links TRBV7-2 to TRBJ2-7; D is uncertain. Germline values: CDR1 SGHTA, CDR2 FQGNSA. The V end lost 5 bases, the J end lost 6 bases, and 11 bases lay between the germline ends. This CDR3 comprises 12 residues.

The chain is built from TRBV18 and TRBJ1-3; D is ambiguous. From germline, CDR1 is KGHSH and CDR2 LQKENI. V lost 2 bases and J lost 0, with 11 bases in between. The CDR3 totals 16 residues. CDR3 DNA sequence: TGTGCCAGCTCACCAAAGGTCGGGAGCTCTGGAAACACCATATATTTT. It translates to CASSPKVGSSGNTIYF.

The rearrangement uses TRBV9 and TRBJ1-6; D is uncertain. This CDR3 has 12 residues. Trimming removed 2 bases at V and 8 bases at J, with 5 bases between. The germline CDR1 and CDR2 sequences are SGDLS and YYNGEE. In DNA, the CDR3 is TGTGCCAGCAGCGTCGAGGATTCACCCCTCCACTTT. Its translation is CASSVEDSPLHF.

This clone showed up just a few times. J is TRBJ2-5 and V is TRBV14; TRBD2 is a possible D gene (6 bases). Germline CDR1 and CDR2: SGHDN and FVKESK. This CDR3 spans 14 amino acids. The V gene lost 3 bases and the J gene lost 5 bases, with 13 bases spanning the gap. CDR3: CASSHLGLPETQYF. DNA of the CDR3: TGTGCCAGCAGCCACTTGGGACTTCCGGAGACCCAGTACTTC. The whole variable domain, filled in from reference TRBV14 and TRBJ2-5, reads EAGVTQFPSHSVIEKGQTVTLRCDPISGHDNLYWYRRVMGKEIKFLLHFVKESKQDESGMPNNRFLAERTGGTYSTLKVQPAELEDSGVYFCASSHLGLPETQYFGPGTRLLVL.

V and J are TRBV6-1 and TRBJ2-7; a weak D match, TRBD2 (6 bases). The CDR3 has 14 amino acids. Germline CDR1 reads MNHNS; CDR2 reads SASEGT. With 3 bases removed from V and 5 bases from J, the gap between germline ends came to 14 bases. The CDR3, as DNA: TGTGCCAGCAGTGATATACGGGAGTTAAACGAGCAGTACTTC. It translates to CASSDIRELNEQYF.

In this sample, this clone turned up a few times. V is TRBV29-1 and J is TRBJ1-2; the match to TRBD1 covers 11 bases. V was pared by 6 bases and J by 7 bases, with 7 bases of the junction left unmatched. The CDR3 totals 13 residues. Germline V gene data show CDR1 as SQVTM and CDR2 as ANQGSEA. DNA for the CDR3: TGCAGCGTCCTTCCGGGACAGGGGGTTGGCTACACCTTC. It is translated as CSVLPGQGVGYTF.